This passage covers 6 T cell receptor beta chains from one sample sequenced in a study of blood T cells in healthy people across ages. For the second PCR, which ran for roughly 7 to 11 cycles, a sample-barcoded 5' primer and a J-beta primer mix were used. Via MiXCR, TCRdb re-called the 5' RACE reads, giving one row per CDR3 protein. This repertoire shows hundreds of thousands of distinct CDR3 sequences, about 40% found once; its top ten account for 20% to 25%. Input material: blood. The receptors shown here come from a woman aged 55-75 years in good health.

This chain uses TRBV6-2 or TRBV6-3 with TRBJ2-7; 7 bases align to TRBD2. The CDR3 loop spans 16 amino acids. The V segment lost 0 bases and the J segment 2 bases; nucleotides outside the gene matches: 7. Looked up from germline, CDR1 is MNHEY and CDR2 is SVGEGT. CDR3 amino acids: CASSYSMASGAYEQYF. The DNA of the CDR3 is TGTGCCAGCAGTTACTCCATGGCTAGCGGAGCCTACGAGCAGTACTTC.

For this clonotype: At one of its ends the junction is not consistent with the germline gene, which may arise from a read error. The rearrangement joins TRBV5-1 to TRBJ2-5, with D perhaps matching TRBD1 or TRBD2 (5 bases each). The CDR3 extends over 15 amino acids. Germline assignment: CDR1 SGHRS and CDR2 YFSETQ. The CDR3 protein is CASSLGPPIYNEQYF. The CDR3 region has the DNA TGCGCCAGCAGTTTGGGACCACCTATATACAATGAGCAGTACTTC. The whole variable domain, remainder taken from reference TRBV5-1 and TRBJ2-5, is KAGVTQTPRYLIKTRGQQVTLSCSPISGHRSVSWYQQTPGQGLQFLFEYFSETQRNKGNFPGRFSGRQFSNSRSEMNVSTLELGDSALYLCASSLGPPIYNEQYFGPGTRLLVL.

The rearrangement uses TRBV29-1 and TRBJ1-1; TRBD1 agrees at 11 bases. V dropped 7 bases and J dropped 4; count of bases not matched to a gene: 8. Germline CDR1 is SQVTM and CDR2 is ANQGSEA. This CDR3 spans 14 amino acids. In DNA form, the CDR3 reads TGCAGCGCCGCAACCGGGACAGGGGGCACTGAAGCTTTCTTT. Amino acids: CSAATGTGGTEAFF.

This clonotype was seen only a few times. This chain joins TRBV2 and TRBJ2-5; D not resolved. This CDR3 region has 14 residues. With 5 bases removed from V and 5 bases from J, the gap between germline ends came to 15 bases. CDR1 and CDR2 from the germline V gene are SNHLY and FYNNEI. DNA of the CDR3: TGTGCCAGCAGTCGACCTGGGGTTGTGGAGACCCAGTACTTC. Translating gives CASSRPGVVETQYF. The entire variable domain, with the rest obtained from reference TRBV2 and TRBJ2-5, is as follows: EPEVTQTPSHQVTQMGQEVILRCVPISNHLYFYWYRQILGQKVEFLVSFYNNEISEKSEIFDDQFSVERPDGSNFTLKIRSTKLEDSAMYFCASSRPGVVETQYFGPGTRLLVL.

CDR3 loop: CSAMDRPRAQYF. The CDR3 nucleotides read TGCAGCGCTATGGACAGACCTAGGGCCCAGTACTTC. This chain uses TRBV29-1 with TRBJ2-5; perhaps TRBD1 as D (6 bases). V shed 7 bases and J shed 9 bases, with 18 bases lying between them. The length of the CDR3 is 12 residues. Germline assignment: CDR1 SQVTM and CDR2 ANQGSEA.

This clonotype was seen once. This may be a read error: a much more frequent sequence differs by one nucleotide. This chain connects TRBV24-1 to TRBJ2-7, with a weak D call TRBD1 (5 bases). CDR1 is KGHDR and CDR2 is SFDVKD in the germline V gene. There are 17 residues in the CDR3. The CDR3 loop reads CAASELTDPLSTYEQYF. The CDR3 DNA follows: TGTGCCGCCAGTGAACTGACAGACCCCTTAAGCACCTACGAGCAGTACTTC.